These 27 T cell receptor beta chains came from one sample sequenced in a study of blood T cell repertoires in COVID-19. This table comes from immunoSEQ multiplex PCR, and its TCRdb copy is limited to in-frame clones, with some not included. The repertoire holds around 300,000 clones, with about nine tenths as singletons. The source material was peripheral blood. The source of these receptors is a woman under 40 with COVID-19, enrolled during active disease.

The chain joins TRBV7-6 to TRBJ2-2, with 11 bases identical to TRBD2. Germline assignment: CDR1 SGHVS and CDR2 FNYEAQ. V shed 5 bases, J shed 1 base, and the junction held 6 bases outside the gene matches. The CDR3 is 17 residues long. The CDR3 nucleotides read TGTGCCAGCAGCCCGGGACTAGCGGTCCTGAACACCGGGGAGCTGTTTTTT. This gives the protein CASSPGLAVLNTGELFF. Combining the CDR3 with reference TRBV7-6 and TRBJ2-2 gives the whole variable domain GAGVSQSPRYKVTKRGQDVALRCDPISGHVSLYWYRQALGQGPEFLTYFNYEAQQDKSGLPNDRFSAERPEGSISTLTIQRTEQRDSAMYRCASSPGLAVLNTGELFFGEGSRLTVL.

V and J are TRBV11-2 and TRBJ1-6, with 8 bases identical to TRBD1. CDR1 and CDR2 (germline): SGHAT, FQNNGV. The length of the CDR3 is 14 residues. V was clipped by 3 bases and J by 7 bases; unmatched bases: 2. The CDR3 nucleotides are TGTGCCAGCAGCTTTCAGGGGGCAAATTCACCCCTCCACTTT. It yields the protein CASSFQGANSPLHF.

V usage is TRBV2 and J usage is TRBJ1-1, with D possibly TRBD1 on 6 matching bases. Deletions cut 10 bases from V and 2 bases from J, with 17 bases between. The CDR3 runs to 14 residues. CDR1 SNHLY and CDR2 FYNNEI come from the germline V gene. The CDR3 protein is CANQKQGGNTEAFF. CDR3 coding DNA: TGTGCCAACCAGAAACAGGGTGGAAACACTGAAGCTTTCTTT.

This chain joins TRBV5-4 and TRBJ1-2, with 7 positions matching TRBD1. The CDR3 has 15 amino acids. V dropped 4 bases and J dropped 4; count of bases not matched to a gene: 10. Germline CDR1 is SGHNT and CDR2 is YYREEE (reference sequence). The CDR3 DNA sequence: TGTGCCAGCAGCAGTCGACAGGGTCTTTCCTATGGCTACACCTTC. Residues: CASSSRQGLSYGYTF.

The chain is built from TRBV28 and TRBJ2-5; TRBD2 matches at 7 bases. Germline V lookup: CDR1 MDHEN, CDR2 SYDVKM. Germline trimming cut 8 bases from V and 1 base from J; bases unmatched to any gene: 7. This CDR3 has 14 amino acids. CDR3 nucleotides: TGTGCCAGCGGTGAGCGGGATTTCCAAGAGACCCAGTACTTC. It codes for CASGERDFQETQYF.

The chain is built from TRBV30 and TRBJ1-4; 10 nucleotides align to TRBD1. Germline loops: CDR1 GTSNPN, CDR2 SVGIG (reference sequence). The CDR3 sequence is 15 residues long. Trimming at V came to 1 base and at J to 5 bases, leaving 4 bases not matched to a gene. Here the CDR3 reads CAWSGQGASNEKLFF. CDR3 coding DNA: TGTGCCTGGAGTGGACAGGGGGCATCGAATGAAAAACTGTTTTTT.

This chain links TRBV7-6 with TRBJ2-1; tentatively, D is TRBD1 (5 bases). CDR1 and CDR2 (germline): SGHVS, FNYEAQ. This CDR3 region has 16 residues. V gave up 1 base and J gave up 3 bases, with 13 bases separating them. In DNA, the CDR3 is TGTGCCAGCAGCTTAGAGCAGGGAATAAACTACAATGAGCAGTTCTTC. It yields the protein CASSLEQGINYNEQFF. The full variable domain, with the rest looked up from reference TRBV7-6 and TRBJ2-1, is GAGVSQSPRYKVTKRGQDVALRCDPISGHVSLYWYRQALGQGPEFLTYFNYEAQQDKSGLPNDRFSAERPEGSISTLTIQRTEQRDSAMYRCASSLEQGINYNEQFFGPGTRLTVL.

J is TRBJ1-2 and V is TRBV2; D is possibly TRBD1 (6 bases). The CDR3 runs 17 residues. V lost 4 bases and J 7 bases, leaving 25 bases between the germline ends. The V gene's germline CDR1 is SNHLY and CDR2 FYNNEI. The CDR3 DNA follows: TGTGCCAGCAGTGGAACCTTGACAGGCCCAAAAGGATCTGGCTACACCTTC. Translation gives CASSGTLTGPKGSGYTF.

The chain links TRBV3-1 (or the pseudogene TRBV3-2) to TRBJ1-2; D ambiguous. This CDR3 contains 13 residues. V shed 8 bases and J shed 0 bases, with 10 bases lying between them. Looked up from germline, CDR1 is LGHDT and CDR2 is YNNKEL (reference sequence). CDR3: CASAGTSNYGYTF. CDR3 in DNA: TGTGCCAGCGCGGGCACCTCTAACTATGGCTACACCTTC.

The rearrangement joins TRBV6-2 or TRBV6-3 to TRBJ1-4; D gene ambiguous. Trimming took 0 bases from V and 14 from J, leaving 13 bases between them. Per the germline V gene, CDR1 is MNHEY and CDR2 is SVGEGT. This CDR3 has 13 amino acids. DNA for the CDR3: TGTGCCAGCAGTTACTCGAGTGATGTTTGGCTGTTTTTT. This gives the protein CASSYSSDVWLFF.

J is TRBJ2-6 and V is TRBV2, with TRBD1 identical over 7 bases. Germline V gene sequence: CDR1 SNHLY, CDR2 FYNNEI. With 1 base clipped from V and 4 bases from J, the junction kept 4 bases outside the gene matches. The CDR3 loop spans 16 amino acids. The CDR3 DNA sequence: TGTGCCAGCAGTGAAGAGGGGGCGGTAGGGGCCAACGTCCTGACTTTC. Translating gives CASSEEGAVGANVLTF.

CDR3 sequence reads: CASSLRLAGGPGELFF. The CDR3 DNA reads TGTGCCAGTAGTCTAAGACTAGCGGGAGGGCCCGGGGAGCTGTTTTTT. The gene calls are TRBV19 and TRBJ2-2; 14 bases agree with TRBD2. The CDR3 totals 16 residues. Unmatched junction bases numbered 5, after V lost 5 bases and J lost 6 bases. Germline CDR1 and CDR2: LNHDA and SQIVND (reference sequence).

This clone was picked up one time. V is TRBV19 and J is TRBJ2-3; TRBD1 matches at 10 bases. Germline loops: CDR1 LNHDA, CDR2 SQIVND (reference sequence). This CDR3 is 16 amino acids long. Unmatched junction bases numbered 7, after V lost 4 bases and J lost 3 bases. The CDR3 DNA reads TGTGCCAGTAGTAGTCCTCGGGACAGGGGTACAGATACGCAGTATTTT. Translating gives CASSSPRDRGTDTQYF.

This clone was detected only a few times. V is TRBV21-1 and J is TRBJ1-5. TRBV21-1 is a pseudogene locus. This CDR3 comprises 21 residues. Here the CDR3 DNA reads TGTGCCAGCAGCAAAGCAGGCGGGACCTCCCGACAATACCATAGCAATCAGCCCCAGCATTTT. This sequence encodes CASSKAGGTSRQYHSNQPQHF.

V usage is TRBV10-2 and J usage is TRBJ1-4; D is ambiguous. Germline loops: CDR1 WSHSY, CDR2 SAAADI. The CDR3 is made up of 12 amino acids. V was trimmed by 4 bases and J by 4 bases, leaving 4 bases between them. CDR3 in DNA: TGCGCCAGCAGTGGACTTAATGAAAAACTGTTTTTT. As protein: CASSGLNEKLFF.

The V call is TRBV28, the J call TRBJ2-7, with D perhaps matching TRBD1 (6 bases). V dropped 3 bases and J dropped 5 bases, with 14 bases sitting between them. The germline gives CDR1 MDHEN, CDR2 SYDVKM. This CDR3 is 14 amino acids long. The chain's CDR3 is CASSLSGHGDEQYF. The CDR3 region has the DNA TGTGCCAGCAGTTTGTCGGGACATGGGGACGAGCAGTACTTC.

The chain couples TRBV27 to TRBJ1-1; D is uncertain. The V gene lost 3 bases and the J gene lost 0 bases, with 17 bases spanning the gap. The germline CDR1 and CDR2 sequences are MNHEY and SMNVEV (reference sequence). The CDR3 is 17 amino acids. In nucleotides, the CDR3 is TGTGCCAGCAGTTTCCTCGGGTCTCTAAACGTGAACACTGAAGCTTTCTTT. It encodes CASSFLGSLNVNTEAFF.

The V call is TRBV7-2, the J call TRBJ2-5; TRBD2 agrees at 8 bases. CDR1 SGHTA and CDR2 FQGNSA come from the germline V gene. V trimming: 1 base; J trimming: 3 bases; junction bases outside the gene matches: 7. CDR3 length: 16 amino acids. CDR3 sequence (DNA): TGTGCCAGCAGCTTAGGTTCGGGAGCGGGAGAAGAGACCCAGTACTTC. Protein product: CASSLGSGAGEETQYF.

This clone showed up just once. V usage is TRBV6-5 and J usage is TRBJ2-1; TRBD2 matches at 15 bases. This CDR3 is built from 14 residues. V trimming: 6 bases; J trimming: 10 bases; junction bases outside the gene matches: 4. Germline V gene sequence: CDR1 MNHEY, CDR2 SVGAGI. CDR3 coding DNA: TGTGCCAGCAGAATGGGACTAGCGGGAGGCGAGCAGTTCTTC. The encoded protein is CASRMGLAGGEQFF.

The genes are TRBV30 and TRBJ2-7, with 8 bases lining up with TRBD1. This CDR3 region has 14 residues. The germline V gene has CDR1 GTSNPN and CDR2 SVGIG (reference sequence). J was trimmed by 2 bases and V by 0 bases; bases with no gene match: 3. CDR3 nucleotides: TGTGCCTGGAGTGTAACAGGGGGGCCCTACGAGCAGTACTTC. Translation gives CAWSVTGGPYEQYF.

This chain uses TRBV6-6 with TRBJ1-1; D is possibly TRBD1 (5 bases). V was cut by 5 bases and J by 0 bases, with 13 bases left in between. Looked up from germline, CDR1 is MNHNY and CDR2 is SVGAGI (reference sequence). The CDR3 runs to 15 residues. The CDR3 reads CASSGADAMNTEAFF. Written as DNA, the CDR3 is TGTGCCAGCAGTGGGGCGGACGCGATGAACACTGAAGCTTTCTTT.

This chain joins TRBV9 and TRBJ2-3, with 15 bases identical to TRBD2. V shed 0 bases and J 2 bases; nucleotides not matched to a gene: 10. The CDR3 has 20 residues. In germline, CDR1 is SGDLS, CDR2 YYNGEE. CDR3 sequence reads: CASSVEGLAGGSTSTDTQYF. The CDR3 DNA is TGTGCCAGCAGCGTAGAGGGACTAGCGGGAGGCTCGACGTCCACAGATACGCAGTATTTT.

The V call is TRBV25-1, the J call TRBJ1-2, with no clear D. CDR1 is MGHDK and CDR2 is SYGVNS in the germline V gene. CDR3 length equals 11 residues. V was trimmed by 2 bases and J by 8 bases, leaving 6 bases between them. The CDR3 protein is CASSEGGGYTF. CDR3 DNA sequence: TGTGCCAGCAGTGAAGGAGGGGGCTACACCTTC.

The chain has TRBV24-1 and TRBJ2-1; a possible D gene is TRBD2 (6 bases). The CDR3 spans 13 residues. Trimming stripped 7 bases from V and 6 bases from J, with 12 bases between. Germline V gene sequence: CDR1 KGHDR, CDR2 SFDVKD. Here the CDR3 DNA reads TGTGCCACCAGAGCGGGTGGCGGCAATGAGCAGTTCTTC. Its protein is CATRAGGGNEQFF.

This chain links TRBV5-5 with TRBJ1-1; 7 nucleotides align to TRBD1. The CDR3 has 14 residues. In germline, CDR1 is SGHKS, CDR2 YYEKEE (reference sequence). The junction had 3 bases not matched to a gene; V was cut back by 2 bases and J by 2 bases. The CDR3 DNA reads TGTGCCAGCAGCTTAGGGGGCGACAACACTGAAGCTTTCTTT. It translates to CASSLGGDNTEAFF.

V is TRBV27 and J is TRBJ2-3; the match to TRBD2 covers 9 bases. This CDR3 spans 15 amino acids. From germline, CDR1 is MNHEY and CDR2 SMNVEV (reference sequence). V was pared by 0 bases and J by 3 bases, with 1 base of the junction left unmatched. The CDR3 spells CASSLSSGRTDTQYF. DNA of the CDR3: TGTGCCAGCAGTTTATCCAGCGGGAGGACAGATACGCAGTATTTT.

Regarding this clone: The identical CDR3 is also encoded by other nucleotide sequences in the sample. The chain employs TRBV2 and TRBJ2-7; TRBD2 aligns across 16 bases. Germline V gene lookup returns CDR1 SNHLY and CDR2 FYNNEI. The length of the CDR3 is 18 residues. The junction had 13 bases not matched to a gene; V was cut back by 4 bases and J by 7 bases. The CDR3 spells CASSARGLAGGPRDEQYF. CDR3 sequence (DNA): TGTGCCAGCAGTGCAAGGGGACTAGCGGGAGGGCCGAGAGATGAGCAGTACTTC.